The subject of this entry is one TCR beta chain. With UMIs, 5'RACE template switching was used to make TCR beta cDNA. TCRdb reprocessed the 5' RACE reads and stores each CDR3 protein as one record, lacking DNA. The table gives about 260,000 distinct CDR3 sequences; the top ten clones make up roughly 4.2% of it. The sample comes from a study of T cells expressing NK-cell markers. On the study more broadly: Eight donors were sequenced, of whom seven were HCMV-seropositive, while the remaining one was HCMV-seronegative.

This CDR3 spans 13 amino acids. The chain couples TRBV12-3 or TRBV12-4 to TRBJ1-1. Source material: blood T cells: a sorted CD56 or NKG2C T cell subset, CD4+ or CD8+ T cells, or bulk PBMC T cells (not recorded which). The receptor comes from a woman between 18 and 70 years old in good health. The CDR3: CASSKTENTEAFF.